This TCR beta chain was profiled in a study of T cells in Graves' hyperthyroidism and ophthalmopathy. Trimming cost V 2 bases and J 7 bases, with 18 bases left between them. Per germline, CDR1 MGHDK and CDR2 SYGVNS. The CDR3 contains 15 residues. Amplified regions were TCR beta CDR3 sequences from RNA transcripts. First-round RT-PCR with HTBI primers amplified the TCR CDR3 region. TCRdb used MiXCR to reprocess the multiplex PCR reads, holding one entry per CDR3 protein. The sample shows approximately 600,000 distinct CDR3 sequences, 14% to 15% of them seen only once. The sample taken for sequencing was blood. The chain combines TRBV25-1 with TRBJ2-7; a possible D gene is TRBD2 (6 bases). The TCR originated in a woman between 40 and 50 years old with Graves' ophthalmopathy. In nucleotides, the CDR3 is TGTGCCAGCAGTGAACTCGGAGGGATGATTCAAGAGCAGTACTTC. Amino acid sequence: CASSELGGMIQEQYF.